This T cell receptor beta chain was sequenced for a study of spatial heterogeneity in lung cancer. On the study more broadly: Alpha-chain sequences were detected in numbers that were consistently lower than beta-chain sequences. Regarding the study as a whole: Estimates put coverage of tumor T cells 7% to 8.5% for alpha and approximately 14% for beta chains. Counts that tracked tumor mutation counts were those of expanded intratumoral alpha and beta TCRs.

This clonotype is termed medium-sized (0.01 to 0.1%). What it recognizes is unknown. Time point reported: sample taken at primary tumor resection. No cells were sorted before sequencing. The whole RNA sequenced was extracted from tumor, nontumor lung or frozen PBMC. The V segment lost 6 bases and the J segment 7 bases; nucleotides outside the gene matches: 12. Looked up from germline, CDR1 is SNHLY and CDR2 is FYNNEI. The CDR3 runs to 15 residues. TCR cDNA molecules each carried a unique molecular identifier. MiXCR, run by TCRdb on the 5' RACE reads, gives a single entry per CDR3 protein. The table records roughly 4,000 distinct CDR3 sequences, 10% of them present only once.

The chain uses TRBV2 and TRBJ1-2, with 9 bases aligning to TRBD1. Here the sequenced sample was lung tumor tissue, taken at surgery. This receptor was identified in a female donor with early-stage non-small cell lung cancer. The CDR3 reads CASRYSGTGHGGYTF. The CDR3 DNA is TGTGCCAGCAGATACTCGGGGACAGGGCATGGTGGCTACACCTTC.